Given below is one T cell receptor beta chain in context. This CDR3 has 15 residues. Deletions cut 5 bases from V and 0 bases from J, with 11 bases between. CDR1 is KGHSH, CDR2 LQKENI, per germline. The data originate from a study of OX40 agonist ivuxolimab in advanced cancers. The data were produced by immunoSEQ multiplex PCR, yet TCRdb's version contains in-frame clones alone and is incomplete. The sample consists of tens of thousands of clones, roughly 90% of them appearing once. The V gene is TRBV18, the J gene TRBJ1-5, with D maybe TRBD1 (6 bases). This receptor was obtained from an adult with an advanced solid tumor such as melanoma, head and neck, liver or kidney cancer. The material sequenced was CD4+ or CD8+ T cells sorted from blood, taken in a trial of the OX40 agonist ivuxolimab. CDR3 residues: CASSWTDDSNQPQHF. The DNA of the CDR3 is TGTGCCAGCTCATGGACAGATGATAGCAATCAGCCCCAGCATTTT.